These T cell receptor beta chains were read from a single sample in a study of post-analysis software for immune sequencing data. TCRdb re-analysed the PCR reads in MiXCR, keeping a single row per CDR3 protein. Of 350,000 to 500,000 distinct CDR3 sequences detected, approximately 42% appear once; the ten largest clones hold under 9%. The sample taken for sequencing was blood. These receptors all come from a girl aged 2-15 years with multiple sclerosis. The CDR3 runs from the conserved cysteine through the conserved F or W. D genes are given only for firm matches. Where a row states a size, it is once, few, many or the class of an expanded clone; other rows omit it.

-,-,TRBV27,TRBJ2-7,CASSLVGGHSYEQYF,TGTGCCAGCAGTTTAGTGGGGGGACACTCCTACGAGCAGTACTTC
-,TRBD2,TRBV4-2,TRBJ2-3,CASSQASSGSTDTQYF,TGTGCCAGCAGCCAAGCATCTAGCGGGAGCACAGATACGCAGTATTTT
-,-,TRBV20-1,TRBJ2-7,CSAREWGSSYEQYF,TGCAGTGCTAGGGAGTGGGGCAGCTCCTACGAGCAGTACTTC
-,TRBD1,TRBV27,TRBJ1-2,CASSSQQGQDYGYTF,TGTGCCAGCAGTTCCCAACAGGGGCAAGACTATGGCTACACCTTC
-,-,TRBV20-1,TRBJ1-4,CSANFRDPIYEKLFF,TGCAGTGCTAACTTCAGGGATCCCATCTATGAAAAACTGTTTTTT
-,TRBD2,TRBV13,TRBJ2-7,CASSFYSGGRERYEQYF,TGTGCCAGCAGCTTCTACAGTGGCGGGCGGGAGAGGTACGAGCAGTACTTC
-,-,TRBV15,TRBJ2-7,CATSRNHDRTYEQYF,TGTGCCACCAGCAGAAATCACGATAGAACCTACGAGCAGTACTTC
many,-,TRBV7-8,TRBJ1-5,CASSLSVGTQPQHF,TGTGCCAGCAGCTTATCTGTCGGGACTCAGCCCCAGCATTTT
-,-,TRBV9,TRBJ2-5,CASSVGGTAQETQYF,TGTGCCAGCAGCGTGGGCGGGACAGCCCAAGAGACCCAGTACTTC
-,-,TRBV13,TRBJ2-7,CASSLGWGAYEQYF,TGTGCCAGCAGCTTAGGATGGGGGGCCTACGAGCAGTACTTC
once,-,TRBV7-2,TRBJ1-4,CASSLVKDEKRFF,TGTGCCAGCAGCTTAGTTAAGGATGAAAAACGGTTTTTT
-,TRBD1,TRBV7-9,TRBJ1-2,CASSHRTGMEANYGYTF,TGTGCCAGCAGCCACCGGACAGGGATGGAAGCTAACTATGGCTACACCTTC
few,-,TRBV7-9,TRBJ2-7,CASSSDFLEQYF,TGTGCCAGCAGCTCTGATTTCCTCGAGCAGTACTTC
-,-,TRBV20-1,TRBJ1-6,CSARVTPLNSPLHF,TGCAGTGCTAGAGTGACTCCGCTTAATTCACCCCTCCACTTT
-,TRBD2,TRBV7-2,TRBJ2-7,CASSLGGSGSSSEQYF,TGTGCCAGCAGCTTAGGGGGTAGCGGGAGTTCTTCCGAGCAGTACTTC
few,TRBD1,TRBV28,TRBJ2-7,CASDGQENYEQYF,TGTGCCAGCGACGGACAGGAGAACTACGAGCAGTACTTC
-,TRBD1,TRBV4-2,TRBJ2-3,CASSHLGDSASTDTQYF,TGTGCCAGCAGCCATTTAGGGGACAGCGCTAGCACGGATACGCAGTATTTT
-,TRBD2,TRBV7-9,TRBJ2-1,CASSRRRAGGYNEQFF,TGTGCCAGCAGCCGACGAAGAGCGGGGGGATACAATGAGCAGTTCTTC
-,-,TRBV28,TRBJ1-2,CASRDNYYGYTF,TGTGCCAGCAGGGACAACTACTATGGCTACACCTTC
-,-,TRBV5-5,TRBJ2-6,CAGSLEQGGVISGANVLTF,TGTGCCGGCAGCTTGGAGCAGGGAGGAGTGATCTCTGGGGCCAACGTCCTGACTTTC
few,TRBD2,TRBV7-2,TRBJ2-1,CASSLDAGGGGNEQFF,TGTGCCAGCAGCTTAGATGCGGGTGGGGGGGGCAATGAGCAGTTCTTC
-,-,TRBV5-1,TRBJ2-7,CASSWRGTASYEQYF,TGCGCCAGCAGCTGGAGGGGGACAGCTTCCTACGAGCAGTACTTC
-,-,TRBV9,TRBJ1-2,CASSVSGEELRGYTF,TGTGCCAGCAGCGTTTCTGGGGAGGAATTGCGTGGCTACACCTTC
-,-,TRBV7-2,TRBJ2-1,CASSQIPGGIGNEQFF,TGTGCCAGCAGCCAAATCCCTGGGGGGATTGGGAATGAGCAGTTCTTC
-,TRBD1,TRBV28,TRBJ2-7,CASSLPPRQGSSSYEQYF,TGTGCCAGCAGTTTGCCACCCCGACAGGGCTCGAGCTCCTACGAGCAGTACTTC
-,-,TRBV14,TRBJ2-3,CASSQAVRITDTQYF,TGTGCCAGCAGCCAGGCTGTACGGATCACAGATACGCAGTATTTT
-,-,TRBV12-3/TRBV12-4,TRBJ1-1,CASRPLRQDRNTEAFF,TGTGCCAGCAGGCCCCTGAGGCAGGATAGGAACACTGAAGCTTTCTTT
few,TRBD2,TRBV5-6,TRBJ2-1,CASSLVPSGKSNEQFF,TGTGCCAGCAGCTTGGTGCCCAGCGGGAAGTCCAATGAGCAGTTCTTC
-,-,TRBV28,TRBJ2-5,CASSRPGYTYNEQYF,TGTGCCAGCAGCCGGCCAGGGTACACCTACAATGAGCAGTACTTC
-,-,TRBV5-1,TRBJ2-7,CASSLRTWDTGGLHEQYF,TGCGCCAGCAGCTTAAGGACGTGGGACACCGGGGGCTTGCACGAGCAGTACTTC
few,-,TRBV28,TRBJ2-1,CASRRDSLVYNEQFF,TGCGCCAGCAGGCGGGACAGCCTAGTGTACAATGAGCAGTTCTTC
-,-,TRBV5-1,TRBJ2-5,CASSLFDYIQETQYF,TGCGCCAGCAGCTTGTTCGACTACATCCAAGAGACCCAGTACTTC
few,-,TRBV6-5,TRBJ2-1,CASSYSANNEQFF,TGTGCCAGCAGTTACTCGGCCAATAATGAGCAGTTCTTC
few,-,TRBV24-1,TRBJ2-3,CATSETDYYTDTQYF,TGTGCCACCAGTGAGACAGACTATTACACAGATACGCAGTATTTT
few,-,TRBV9,TRBJ2-1,CASSPQIGRQSLHEQFF,TGTGCCAGCAGCCCCCAGATAGGGCGGCAGTCCCTCCATGAGCAGTTCTTC
-,TRBD2,TRBV29-1,TRBJ2-5,CSARTSGGETQYF,TGCAGCGCCCGTACTAGCGGAGGGGAGACCCAGTACTTC
-,TRBD2,TRBV20-1,TRBJ2-7,CSAYPTSGGVYEQYF,TGCAGTGCCTATCCCACTAGCGGGGGAGTCTACGAGCAGTACTTC
few,-,TRBV7-2,TRBJ2-5,CASSLGPKKTQYF,TGTGCCAGCAGCTTAGGACCGAAAAAGACCCAGTACTTC
-,-,TRBV4-2,TRBJ2-1,CASSQVEDLNNEQFF,TGTGCCAGCAGCCAAGTTGAGGACTTGAACAATGAGCAGTTCTTC
-,TRBD1,TRBV6-5,TRBJ1-1,CASRPGQGNAEAFF,TGTGCCAGCAGGCCAGGACAGGGGAACGCTGAAGCTTTCTTT
-,TRBD2,TRBV4-3,TRBJ2-7,CASSQGSLVSGSYEQYF,TGCGCCAGCAGCCAAGGGTCCCTGGTCAGCGGGAGCTACGAGCAGTACTTC
-,TRBD1,TRBV7-6,TRBJ2-5,CASSPWTGVGETQYF,TGTGCCAGTAGCCCTTGGACAGGGGTCGGGGAGACCCAGTACTTC
-,-,TRBV7-2,TRBJ2-3,CASSLMRLNTDTQYF,TGTGCCAGCAGCTTAATGCGACTTAACACAGATACGCAGTATTTT
few,-,TRBV7-2,TRBJ2-1,CASSLEGALAGIEQFF,TGTGCCAGCAGCTTAGAGGGGGCGTTAGCGGGGATTGAGCAGTTCTTC
few,TRBD1,TRBV6-5,TRBJ1-2,CASSYSGTDFYGYTF,TGTGCCAGCAGTTACTCCGGGACAGATTTCTATGGCTACACCTTC
-,TRBD2,TRBV2,TRBJ2-1,CASTSLAGVNSNEQFF,TGTGCCAGCACCTCACTAGCGGGGGTTAATTCCAATGAGCAGTTCTTC
few,-,TRBV6-6,TRBJ1-2,CASSYVRSYGYTF,TGTGCCAGCAGTTACGTCCGGAGCTATGGCTACACCTTC